This T cell receptor (beta chain) was recorded in a study of cytomegalovirus exposure and HLA in healthy donors (TCRdb year 2017). About the study as a whole: An earlier analysis of more than 550 of the donors reported about 260 Gb of sequence data and around 110 million unique TCR beta sequences obtained from 150 million to 200 million T cells. Among 350 to 400 genotyped donors of the cohort, an average of approximately 240,000 unique TCR beta nucleotide sequences were sequenced per donor, roughly 20% of them non-productive. A later genetic analysis used genome-wide SNP genotypes for about three fifths of the 666 donors, treating that subset as a discovery cohort. The study combined high-throughput TCR immunosequencing, statistical association of individual TCRs with disease status, and machine learning to predict cytomegalovirus infection status. Donor age, sex, ethnicity and CMV serostatus were collected together with the repertoire data. Rather than using new phenotypic data, the later analysis identified candidate immune exposures from TCR beta sequences and from how often those sequences occurred across donors. The T cell repertoires of about 700 subjects were profiled by immunosequencing and related to cytomegalovirus serostatus. A handful of DR-DQ haplotypes were handled as single units for association and clustering because linkage in the cohort was strong. A separate validation cohort of over 95 different subjects was used in addition to the roughly 720-subject first cohort. An earlier analysis of 450 to 750 of the donors used high-throughput TCR beta sequencing to judge whether each TCR beta V gene segment behaved as functional or pseudogenic. An early release that covered more than 550 HLA-typed donors contained approximately 300 gigabases of sequencing data and 65 million to 100 million unique TCR sequences. A later analysis re-examined previously published TCR beta repertoires from more than 550 donors and added high-resolution HLA genotyping to investigate patterns of TCR occurrence. The aim of the study was to test whether cataloging public T cell receptors could identify signatures of past pathogen exposure. Typing coverage differed by locus: A, B, C, DRB1 and DQB1 were typed in about 629-630 donors, DQA1 in about 550, DPA1 in around 580, and DPB1 in 450 to 480. All discovery cohort repertoires had been generated using a single sequencing platform. Both class I and class II loci were covered by HLA typing, at four-digit resolution. Of the 398 genotyped donors, 65% to 90% were placed in the genetic ancestry cluster associated with self-reported Caucasian donors.

As to this clone: The target of this receptor is not known. Per-nucleotide qualities are absent, and no much larger clonotype sits a single base away.

Libraries were built with the immunoSEQ multiplex PCR assay. For the multiplex PCR, a mixture combining 60 forward primers for TCR Vbeta segments and 13 reverse primers for TCR Jbeta segments was used. Amplification of the CDR3 region of rearranged TCR beta genes was performed with a multiplex PCR assay on genomic DNA. Amplified TCR beta libraries were sequenced as 87-base-pair reads on the Illumina HiSeq System. For the original study's pipeline: Across the 600 to 700 repertoires, a later analysis counted tens of millions of unique TCR beta chains, roughly 11 million of which were shared by at least two donors. Raw reads were error-corrected and collapsed into unique sequences by a nearest-neighbor algorithm in which closely related sequences were merged to remove PCR and sequencing errors. To assign V, D and J gene segments, CDR3 sequences were aligned to IMGT reference sequences. For a sequence to be retained, at least a six-nucleotide match to both a V gene segment and a J gene segment was required. Rearrangements were classified as productive when the CDR3 lacked stop codons and remained in frame with V and J, and all other rearrangements were classified as non-productive. CDR3 was defined by IMGT convention, running from the second conserved V-encoded cysteine to the conserved J-encoded phenylalanine. In an earlier analysis of roughly 610 of the donors, sequences lacking an unambiguous match to a single V gene segment were excluded. In an earlier analysis of several hundred of the donors, V segments were called functional above 56.7% productive rearrangements and were called segregating when the between-donor standard deviation exceeded 5%. To diagnose cytomegalovirus status from the catalog of TCR beta chain sequences, a statistical classification framework was built. In a later analysis, V and J genes were assigned by comparing TCR nucleotide sequences against IMGT/GENE-DB human TR gene sequences. In a later analysis, CDR3 sequences and most-parsimonious VDJ recombination scenarios were assigned using the TCRdist pipeline. In a later analysis, each TCR beta chain was defined by its CDR3 amino acid sequence together with its V-gene family, and reads lacking a unique V-gene family were excluded. A later analysis removed 500 to 650 highly shared, low-generation-probability nucleotide sequences to deal with suspected cross-contamination and a sequencing artifact. In a later analysis, a clonal expansion index was calculated for each public chain from normalized within-repertoire ranks of inferred template counts. In a later analysis, generation probabilities were computed with a VDJ recombination model fitted to out-of-frame rearrangements, and the resulting probabilities were checked against IGoR. In a later analysis, hypergeometric tests were used to score TCR-TCR, TCR-HLA and TCR-CMV co-occurrence, with a repertoire-size bias correction applied to TCR pairs. False discovery rates were estimated in a later analysis by permuting HLA or CMV assignments 20 times. In a later analysis, co-occurring TCRs were grouped with DBSCAN, and TCRdist sequence similarity was added when clustering was performed within HLA-allele-positive subsets. For co-occurrence clustering, repertoires with fewer than 30,000 or more than 120,000 public chains were excluded, along with a handful of repertoires with anomalous nucleotide sharing. Entries here come from immuneACCESS through TCRdb and include only in-frame sequences with V and J called. Some clones fail to appear in such tables; in the studies checked, an unresolved V gene covers under half of the shortfall, and the cause of the remainder is unknown. V, J and clone size derive from that table, while D and trimming were established from the DNA sequence. The sample table contains roughly 120,000 clones; only one count was recorded for under 90% of them. Of the sample, less than 2.5% is held by the ten largest clones.

CDR1 and CDR2, looked up from the germline V gene, are KGHSH and LQKENI. The CDR3 has 16 amino acids, counting the end cysteine and phenylalanine. Only the CDR3 DNA is retained, 48 bases long and in frame from the first base. V is reduced by 3 bases and J by 7 bases, leaving a spacing of 19 bases between them. What the study reported, not specific to this receptor: Compared with equally common non-associated chains, HLA-associated TCR beta chains in a later analysis were more clonally expanded and had lower generation probabilities. A further reported finding was that TCR beta sequences accurately predicted the HLA-A and HLA-B alleles for most subjects in the first cohort. In a later analysis, the rate of TCR association differed among HLA loci, with DRB1 alleles having the most associated TCRs and HLA-C alleles having the fewest. The earlier analysis of some 540 of the donors excluded around 17 rarely observed V segments, including chromosome 9 orphons, because counts were too low. A few of the identified cytomegalovirus-associated TCR beta chains were confirmed in vitro to be specific for cytomegalovirus antigens. In a later analysis, several top co-occurrence clusters were reported to appear linked to parvovirus B19, influenza, CMV and Epstein-Barr virus. Because HLA typing was unavailable for some donors at each locus, only the typed subset was used in association tests. A later analysis found that most CMV-associated TCR beta chains appeared HLA-restricted, with HLA associations seemingly driven largely by CMV exposure. Strong co-occurrence of HLA alleles, especially DR and DQ, made assigning TCR associations to individual alleles difficult. While some public TCRs were present in many individuals, most TCR sequences turned up only very rarely across donors. Presence/absence analyses assumed roughly uniform sequencing depth across donors, an assumption that may not hold. This cohort had only TCR beta chains sequenced, and the lack of alpha or paired-chain data limited which features could be detected. Compared with the 666-donor mean, donors in an Asian-associated ancestry cluster had fewer N-insertions in productive TCRs, according to a later genetic analysis. The classifier was reported to diagnose cytomegalovirus status with high specificity and sensitivity in both the original cohort and the validation cohort. V-gene and J-gene trimming of TCR beta chains was associated with a missense DCLRE1C variant in a later genetic analysis, and the association was replicated in an independent cohort. In an earlier analysis of approximately 600 of the donors, most TCR beta V segments were observed in productive rearrangements about 87% or about 30% of the time, broadly matching IMGT annotations. The sequencing pipeline was judged likely to have produced a cluster of highly shared sequence variants as a technical artifact. Some IMGT-functional V segments, including TRBV6-2 and TRBV6-3, could not be distinguished by the 87-base-pair reads and were therefore excluded. It was suggested by the authors that the approach could potentially be generalized to other disease states and immunological phenotypes. Immune exposure information for the cohort was limited to CMV serostatus. In a later analysis, over 15,000 TCR beta sequences were associated with specific HLA alleles at a false discovery rate of 0.05. Linkage disequilibrium might explain the correlated functional status among segregating V segments, but an unknown experimental factor could not be excluded. The study listed 150 to 200 TCR beta chains as associated with cytomegalovirus.

The cohort was made up of approximately 670 healthy bone marrow donors. At the time of sampling, all cohort members were nominally healthy, though unrecorded immune exposures were likely present. The donor tested CMV seronegative, placing the donor among the roughly 340 seronegative members of the cohort. Each donor provided a peripheral blood sample, and peripheral blood mononuclear cells were used for TCR beta sequencing. The Qiagen DNeasy Blood Extraction Kit was used to extract genomic DNA from the blood cell samples. The clonotype was recovered from a woman in her thirties or forties in good health and CMV-seronegative. The source material was PBMCs. The chain uses TRBV18 and TRBJ2-4; TRBD2 could be the D gene, as 6 bases match. The CDR3 protein sequence reads: CASSPFPLAVLNIQYF. The DNA sequence is given as TGTGCCAGCTCACCTTTCCCCTTAGCGGTCCTCAACATTCAGTACTTC.